This T cell receptor (beta chain) was captured by sequencing in a study of blood T cell repertoires in COVID-19 (dated by TCRdb to between 2020 and 2021). Context from the whole study: Collaborator samples came from the United States, Italy and Spain and covered acute and convalescent phases of COVID-19. The prospective study material was composed of cDNA or gDNA derived from T cells, B-cell-depleted T cells, or PBMCs. The dataset comprised deeply sampled blood TCRbeta repertoires from subjects exposed to, actively infected with, or recovered from COVID-19. The repertoires were released in a freely available public database intended as a resource for research on the immune response to SARS-CoV-2. The samples were drawn from the first 160 participants of the ongoing ImmuneRACE study and from 1,254 subjects provided by 6 global collaborators. A de-identified subject ID, COVID-19 status, age in years and sex were almost always included in the sample metadata. Where available, HLA class I and class II types were taken from metadata supplied by the sample provider and were not determined by assay-based typing.

TCRbeta CDR3 regions were amplified from genomic DNA using the immunoSEQ Assay, a bias-controlled multiplex PCR. As for the authors' bioinformatics: Within the assay, amplification of reference gene primers was used to estimate how many nucleated cells each sample contained. Sequence reads were collapsed and filtered to measure the absolute abundance of every unique TCRbeta CDR3 rearrangement. For each sample, productive Simpson clonality was calculated as the square root of Simpson's diversity index across productive rearrangements. TCRdb stores this immuneACCESS table with in-frame sequences only. Part of the clones is absent; in the studies checked, under half of the shortfall reflects unresolved V genes, and no reason is known for the rest. The V and J calls and clone size were taken over from that table, and D and trimming were inferred from the DNA. The sample has roughly 170,000 clones on record, about 79% of them singletons. In total, the top ten clones hold roughly 28% of the sample.

This clone was detected once. Its antigen is still unknown. No much larger clonotype is one base removed from it; base qualities were not supplied. Broad study findings and their caveats: The amount of clinical and demographic metadata varied by source and participant and was provided uncurated.

Collaborating institutions collected whole blood in K2EDTA tubes following their own protocols. For TCRbeta analysis, collaborators shipped samples in one of three forms: frozen whole blood, isolated PBMCs, or DNA extracted from either of those sample types. Inclusive of the bounding cysteine and phenylalanine, the CDR3 is 20 residues long. Of the read, only the CDR3 DNA is kept; its 60 bases are in frame from base 1. At the junction V is shortened by 0 bases and J by 5 bases; bases outside the gene matches: 18. CDR1 and CDR2, per the germline V gene (reference sequence), are MNHEY and SMNVEV. This receptor chain uses TRBV27 and TRBJ2-2, and 7 junctional nucleotides match TRBD2. Sequencing used peripheral blood. This clonotype was sampled from a woman between 65 and 79 years old with acute or convalescent COVID-19. The nucleotide sequence reads as follows: TGTGCCAGCAGTTTATCATCGGTAGGCGGGAGCGAGGTATGGACCGGGGAGCTGTTTTTT. It translates to CASSLSSVGGSEVWTGELFF.